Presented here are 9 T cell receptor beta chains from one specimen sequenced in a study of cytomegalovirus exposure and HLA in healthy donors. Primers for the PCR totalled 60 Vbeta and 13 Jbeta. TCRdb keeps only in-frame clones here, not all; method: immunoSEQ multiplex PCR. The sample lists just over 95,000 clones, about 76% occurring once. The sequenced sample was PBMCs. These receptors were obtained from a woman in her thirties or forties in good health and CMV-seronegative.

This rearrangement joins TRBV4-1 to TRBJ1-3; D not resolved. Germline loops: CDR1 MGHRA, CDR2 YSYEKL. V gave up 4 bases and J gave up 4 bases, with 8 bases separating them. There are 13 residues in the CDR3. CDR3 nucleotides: TGCGCCAGCAGCCCCCGAGAAGGAAACACCATATATTTT. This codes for CASSPREGNTIYF.

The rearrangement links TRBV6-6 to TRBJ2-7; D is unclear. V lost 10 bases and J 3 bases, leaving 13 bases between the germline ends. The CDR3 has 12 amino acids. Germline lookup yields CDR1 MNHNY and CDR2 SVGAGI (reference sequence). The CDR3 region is CATSDTIYEQYF. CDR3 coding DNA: TGTGCCACTTCCGACACCATCTACGAGCAGTACTTC.

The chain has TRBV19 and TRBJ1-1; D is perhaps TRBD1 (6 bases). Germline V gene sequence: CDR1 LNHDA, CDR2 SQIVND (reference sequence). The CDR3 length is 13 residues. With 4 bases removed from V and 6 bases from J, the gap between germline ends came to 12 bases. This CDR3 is CASSTQGTAEAFF. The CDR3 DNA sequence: TGTGCCAGTAGTACACAGGGAACTGCTGAAGCTTTCTTT.

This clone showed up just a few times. CDR3 in DNA: TGTGCCAGCAGTGGGGATTCCGGGACAGGTCGAGAGACCCAGTACTTC. Residues: CASSGDSGTGRETQYF. The chain couples TRBV2 to TRBJ2-5, with 8 positions matching TRBD1. Per germline, CDR1 SNHLY and CDR2 FYNNEI. CDR3 length: 16 amino acids. V lost 4 bases and J lost 4; bases outside the gene matches: 11.

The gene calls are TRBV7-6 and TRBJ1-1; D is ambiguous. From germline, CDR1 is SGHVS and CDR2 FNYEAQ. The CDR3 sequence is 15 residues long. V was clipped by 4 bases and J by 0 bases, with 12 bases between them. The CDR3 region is CASSSKLTMNTEAFF. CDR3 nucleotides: TGTGCCAGCAGCTCCAAACTGACAATGAACACTGAAGCTTTCTTT.

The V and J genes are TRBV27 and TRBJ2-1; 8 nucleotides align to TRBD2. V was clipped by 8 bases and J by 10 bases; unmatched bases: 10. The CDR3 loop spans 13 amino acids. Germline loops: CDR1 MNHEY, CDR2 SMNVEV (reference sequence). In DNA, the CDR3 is TGTGCCAGCCGCCCCAGCGGGGGTCGGGAGCAGTTCTTC. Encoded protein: CASRPSGGREQFF.

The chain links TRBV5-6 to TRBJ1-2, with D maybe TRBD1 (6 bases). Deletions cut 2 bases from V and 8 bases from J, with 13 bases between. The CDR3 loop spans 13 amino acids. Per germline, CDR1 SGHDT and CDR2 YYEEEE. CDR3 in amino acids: CASSLQGRGGYTF. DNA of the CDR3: TGTGCCAGCAGCTTACAGGGAAGAGGCGGCTACACCTTC. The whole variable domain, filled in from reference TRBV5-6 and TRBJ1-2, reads DAGVTQSPTHLIKTRGQQVTLRCSPKSGHDTVSWYQQALGQGPQFIFQYYEEEERQRGNFPDRFSGHQFPNYSSELNVNALLLGDSALYLCASSLQGRGGYTFGSGTRLTVV.

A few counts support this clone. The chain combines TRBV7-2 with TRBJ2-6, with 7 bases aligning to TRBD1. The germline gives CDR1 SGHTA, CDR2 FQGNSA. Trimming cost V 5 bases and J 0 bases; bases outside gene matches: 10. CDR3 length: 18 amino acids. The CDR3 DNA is TGTGCCAGCAGCAAAAGGACAGGTGCCCCCTCTGGGGCCAACGTCCTGACTTTC. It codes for CASSKRTGAPSGANVLTF.

Here the CDR3 reads CASSLGQRYGYTF. CDR3 nucleotides: TGCGCCAGCAGCTTGGGACAGCGCTATGGCTACACCTTC. The rearrangement links TRBV5-1 to TRBJ1-2, with D perhaps matching TRBD1 (5 bases). Trimming left V 0 bases short and J 4 bases short, with 7 bases between. This CDR3 has 13 residues. Germline V gene data show CDR1 as SGHRS and CDR2 as YFSETQ.